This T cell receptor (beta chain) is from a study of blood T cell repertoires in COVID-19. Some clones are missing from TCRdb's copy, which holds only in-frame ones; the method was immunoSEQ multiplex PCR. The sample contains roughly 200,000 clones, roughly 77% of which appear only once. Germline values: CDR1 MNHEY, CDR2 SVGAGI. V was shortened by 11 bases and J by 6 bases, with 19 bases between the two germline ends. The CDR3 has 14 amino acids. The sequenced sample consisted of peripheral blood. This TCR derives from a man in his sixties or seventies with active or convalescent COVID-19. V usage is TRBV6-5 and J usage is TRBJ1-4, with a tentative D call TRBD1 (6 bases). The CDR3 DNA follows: TGTGCCTCACAGCACCCAGGGGCAGATGAAAAACTGTTTTTT. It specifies CASQHPGADEKLFF.